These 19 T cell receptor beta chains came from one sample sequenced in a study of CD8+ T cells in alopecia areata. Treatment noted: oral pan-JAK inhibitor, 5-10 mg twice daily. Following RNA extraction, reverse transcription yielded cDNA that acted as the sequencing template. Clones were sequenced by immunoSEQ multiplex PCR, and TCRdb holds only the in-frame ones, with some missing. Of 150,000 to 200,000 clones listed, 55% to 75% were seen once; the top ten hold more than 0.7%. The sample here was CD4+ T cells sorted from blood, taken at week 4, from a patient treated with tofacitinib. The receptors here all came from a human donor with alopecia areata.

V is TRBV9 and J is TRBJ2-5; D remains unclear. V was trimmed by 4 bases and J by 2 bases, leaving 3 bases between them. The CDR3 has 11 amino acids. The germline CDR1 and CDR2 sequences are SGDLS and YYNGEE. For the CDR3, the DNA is TGTGCCAGCAGCTCACAAGAGACCCAGTACTTC. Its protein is CASSSQETQYF.

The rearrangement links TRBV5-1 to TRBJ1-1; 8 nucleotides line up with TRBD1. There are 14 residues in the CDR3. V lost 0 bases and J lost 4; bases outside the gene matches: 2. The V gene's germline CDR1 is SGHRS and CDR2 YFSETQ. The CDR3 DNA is TGCGCCAGCAGCTTGGGAACAGGGGGCACTGAAGCTTTCTTT. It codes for CASSLGTGGTEAFF. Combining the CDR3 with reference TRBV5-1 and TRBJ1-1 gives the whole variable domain KAGVTQTPRYLIKTRGQQVTLSCSPISGHRSVSWYQQTPGQGLQFLFEYFSETQRNKGNFPGRFSGRQFSNSRSEMNVSTLELGDSALYLCASSLGTGGTEAFFGQGTRLTVV.

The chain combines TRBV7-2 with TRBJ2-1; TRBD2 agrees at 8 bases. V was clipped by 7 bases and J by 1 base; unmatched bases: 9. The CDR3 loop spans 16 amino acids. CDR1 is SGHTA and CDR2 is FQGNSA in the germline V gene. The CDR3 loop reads CASTSSGGGSYNEQFF. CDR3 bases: TGTGCCAGCACTTCAAGCGGGGGAGGATCCTACAATGAGCAGTTCTTC. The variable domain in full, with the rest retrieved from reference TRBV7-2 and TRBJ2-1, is GAGVSQSPSNKVTEKGKDVELRCDPISGHTALYWYRQSLGQGLEFLIYFQGNSAPDKSGLPSDRFSAERTGGSVSTLTIQRTQQEDSAVYLCASTSSGGGSYNEQFFGPGTRLTVL.

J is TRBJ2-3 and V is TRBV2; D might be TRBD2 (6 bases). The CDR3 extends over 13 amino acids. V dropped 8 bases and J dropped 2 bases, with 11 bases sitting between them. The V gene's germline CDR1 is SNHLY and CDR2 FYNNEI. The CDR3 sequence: CASGAGTTDTQYF. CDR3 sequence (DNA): TGTGCCAGCGGCGCGGGGACCACAGATACGCAGTATTTT.

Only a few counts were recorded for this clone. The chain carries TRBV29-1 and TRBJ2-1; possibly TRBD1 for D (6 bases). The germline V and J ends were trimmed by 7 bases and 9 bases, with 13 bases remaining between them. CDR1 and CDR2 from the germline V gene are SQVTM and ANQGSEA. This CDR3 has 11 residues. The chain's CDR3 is CSGNRAGEQFF. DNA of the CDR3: TGCAGCGGAAACAGGGCGGGTGAGCAGTTCTTC.

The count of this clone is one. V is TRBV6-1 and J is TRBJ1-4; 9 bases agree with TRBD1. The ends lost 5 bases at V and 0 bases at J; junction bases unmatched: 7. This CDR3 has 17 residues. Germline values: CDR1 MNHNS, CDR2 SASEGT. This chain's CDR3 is CASSQGTGSPTNEKLFF. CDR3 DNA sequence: TGTGCCAGCAGTCAAGGGACAGGGTCCCCAACTAATGAAAAACTGTTTTTT.

The CDR3 coding sequence is TGTGCCAGCAGAAGCGGGGGAGTGAACACTGAAGCTTTCTTT. This sequence encodes CASRSGGVNTEAFF. The rearrangement uses TRBV7-2 and TRBJ1-1; D may be TRBD1 (5 bases). The CDR3 loop spans 14 amino acids. Germline CDR1 is SGHTA and CDR2 is FQGNSA. With 6 bases removed from V and 0 bases from J, the gap between germline ends came to 11 bases.

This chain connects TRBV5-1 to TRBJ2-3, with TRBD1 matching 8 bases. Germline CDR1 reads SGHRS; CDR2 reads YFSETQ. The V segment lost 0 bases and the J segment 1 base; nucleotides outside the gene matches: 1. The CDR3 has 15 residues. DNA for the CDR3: TGCGCCAGCAGCTTGGCGGGACAGGGCACAGATACGCAGTATTTT. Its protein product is CASSLAGQGTDTQYF. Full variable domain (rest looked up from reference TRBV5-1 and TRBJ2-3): KAGVTQTPRYLIKTRGQQVTLSCSPISGHRSVSWYQQTPGQGLQFLFEYFSETQRNKGNFPGRFSGRQFSNSRSEMNVSTLELGDSALYLCASSLAGQGTDTQYFGPGTRLTVL.

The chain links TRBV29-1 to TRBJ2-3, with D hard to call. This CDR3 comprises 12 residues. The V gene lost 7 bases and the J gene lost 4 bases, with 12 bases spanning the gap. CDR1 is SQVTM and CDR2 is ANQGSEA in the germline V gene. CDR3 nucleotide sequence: TGCAGCGGCGCGGTAGCTTCAGATACGCAGTATTTT. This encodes CSGAVASDTQYF.

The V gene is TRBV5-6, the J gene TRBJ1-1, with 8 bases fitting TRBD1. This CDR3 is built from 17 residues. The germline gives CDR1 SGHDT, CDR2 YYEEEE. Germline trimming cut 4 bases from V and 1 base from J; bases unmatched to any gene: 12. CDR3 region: CASSRPPSGGPNTEAFF. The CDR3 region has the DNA TGTGCCAGCAGCAGACCGCCCTCAGGGGGCCCGAACACTGAAGCTTTCTTT.

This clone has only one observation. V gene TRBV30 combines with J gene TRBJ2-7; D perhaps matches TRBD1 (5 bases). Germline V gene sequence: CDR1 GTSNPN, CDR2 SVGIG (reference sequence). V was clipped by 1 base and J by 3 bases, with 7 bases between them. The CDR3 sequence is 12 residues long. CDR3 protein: CAWSEDIYEQYF. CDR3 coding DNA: TGTGCCTGGAGTGAGGACATCTACGAGCAGTACTTC.

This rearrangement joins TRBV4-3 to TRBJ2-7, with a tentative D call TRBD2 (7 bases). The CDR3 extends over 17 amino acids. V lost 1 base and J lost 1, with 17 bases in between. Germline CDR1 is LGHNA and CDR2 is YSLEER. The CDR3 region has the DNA TGCGCCAGCAGCCAAGCTTGGGGGGGACACCTTTCCTACGAGCAGTACTTC. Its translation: CASSQAWGGHLSYEQYF.

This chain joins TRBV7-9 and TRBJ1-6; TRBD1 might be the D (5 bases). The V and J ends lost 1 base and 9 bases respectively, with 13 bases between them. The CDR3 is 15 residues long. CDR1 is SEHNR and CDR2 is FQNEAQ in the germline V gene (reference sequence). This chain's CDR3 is CASSLETGGSSPLHF. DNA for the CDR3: TGTGCCAGCAGCTTAGAGACCGGGGGAAGTTCACCCCTCCACTTT. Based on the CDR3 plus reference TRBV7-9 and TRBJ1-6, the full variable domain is DTGVSQNPRHKITKRGQNVTFRCDPISEHNRLYWYRQTLGQGPEFLTYFQNEAQLEKSRLLSDRFSAERPKGSFSTLEIQRTEQGDSAMYLCASSLETGGSSPLHFGNGTRLTVT.

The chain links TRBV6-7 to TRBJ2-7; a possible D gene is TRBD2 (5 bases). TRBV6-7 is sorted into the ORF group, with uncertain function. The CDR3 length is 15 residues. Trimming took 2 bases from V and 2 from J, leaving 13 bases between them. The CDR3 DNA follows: TGTGCCAGCAGTTACCTTCGGCGGGCCGCCTACGAGCAGTACTTC. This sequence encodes CASSYLRRAAYEQYF.

As DNA, the CDR3 is TGCAGCGTCGCCCCGGCAGTGCAAGAGACCCAGTACTTC. Translating it yields CSVAPAVQETQYF. This rearrangement joins TRBV29-1 to TRBJ2-5; D not certain. This CDR3 region has 13 residues. V dropped 6 bases and J dropped 2 bases, with 13 bases sitting between them. Germline CDR1 reads SQVTM; CDR2 reads ANQGSEA.

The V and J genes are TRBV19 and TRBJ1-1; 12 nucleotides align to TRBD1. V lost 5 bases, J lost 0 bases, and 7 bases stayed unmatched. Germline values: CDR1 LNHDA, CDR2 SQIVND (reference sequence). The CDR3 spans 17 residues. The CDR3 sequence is CASSGRDRGLMNTEAFF. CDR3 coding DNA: TGTGCCAGTAGTGGACGGGACAGGGGGCTTATGAACACTGAAGCTTTCTTT.

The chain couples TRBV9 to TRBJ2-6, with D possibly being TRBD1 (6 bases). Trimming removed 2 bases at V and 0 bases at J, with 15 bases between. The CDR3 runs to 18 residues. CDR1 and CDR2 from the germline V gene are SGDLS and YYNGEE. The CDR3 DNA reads TGTGCCAGCAGCGTGGAAGGGGGTCGCTACTCTGGGGCCAACGTCCTGACTTTC. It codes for CASSVEGGRYSGANVLTF.

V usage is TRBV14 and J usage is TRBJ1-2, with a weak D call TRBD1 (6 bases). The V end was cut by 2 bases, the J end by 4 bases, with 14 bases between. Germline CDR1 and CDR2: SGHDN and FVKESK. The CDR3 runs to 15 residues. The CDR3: CASSQTGQPRYGYTF. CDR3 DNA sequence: TGTGCCAGCAGCCAAACAGGACAGCCTCGCTATGGCTACACCTTC.

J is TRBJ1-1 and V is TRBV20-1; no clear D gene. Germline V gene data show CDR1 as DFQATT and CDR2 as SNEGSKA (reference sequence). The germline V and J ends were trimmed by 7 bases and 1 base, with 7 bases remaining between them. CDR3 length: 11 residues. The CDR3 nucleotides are TGCAGTGTGGCCGAGAACACTGAAGCTTTCTTT. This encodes CSVAENTEAFF.